What follows are 17 T cell receptor beta chains derived from one specimen sequenced in a study of blood T cell repertoires in COVID-19 (dated by TCRdb to the early 2020s). Preparation of the library involved the immunoSEQ multiplex PCR assay. What TCRdb holds here is the immuneACCESS table cut down to in-frame rearrangements. Part of the clones is not present; checked against another copy, under half of the missing clones reflect an unresolved V gene, and the others are unexplained. The sample records about 300,000 clones, 89% of which are singletons. The ten largest make up roughly 6.5% of the sample. Sequencing was carried out using peripheral blood. These receptors all stem from a man between 18 and 35 years old who had recovered from COVID-19.

The rearrangement joins TRBV5-1 to TRBJ2-1; possibly TRBD2 for D (6 bases). Germline lookup yields CDR1 SGHRS and CDR2 YFSETQ. The CDR3 has 16 residues. Trimming pared 4 bases from V and 0 bases from J, leaving 14 bases between. The DNA for the CDR3 is TGCGCCAGCAGCACACCCGGGGGAAGCTCCTACAATGAGCAGTTCTTC. This encodes CASSTPGGSSYNEQFF.

The chain joins TRBV6-5 to TRBJ1-4; TRBD1 is a possible D gene (6 bases). The CDR3 spans 13 residues. CDR1 and CDR2 (germline): MNHEY, SVGAGI. V lost 6 bases and J lost 10, with 15 bases in between. In DNA form, the CDR3 reads TGTGCCAGCAGGGGCGGGAGGGGGAGAAAACTGTTTTTT. Translating it yields CASRGGRGRKLFF.

V is TRBV4-1 and J is TRBJ2-1, with D tentatively TRBD2 (5 bases). CDR1 MGHRA and CDR2 YSYEKL come from the germline V gene. This CDR3 region has 15 residues. V dropped 3 bases and J dropped 3 bases, with 12 bases sitting between them. The CDR3 loop reads CASSQMKAVYNEQFF. CDR3 in DNA: TGCGCCAGCAGCCAGATGAAAGCGGTCTACAATGAGCAGTTCTTC.

This chain joins TRBV6-5 and TRBJ1-2; D is unclear. Trimming pared 2 bases from V and 4 bases from J, leaving 8 bases between. There are 13 residues in the CDR3. Looked up from germline, CDR1 is MNHEY and CDR2 is SVGAGI. The CDR3 DNA reads TGTGCCAGCAGTTACGGCAGCGCCTATGGCTACACCTTC. It translates to CASSYGSAYGYTF.

This rearrangement joins TRBV24-1 to TRBJ2-5, with TRBD1 matching 11 bases. The germline V gene has CDR1 KGHDR and CDR2 SFDVKD. Losses at the gene ends were 2 bases for V and 4 bases for J; bases not matched to a gene: 8. This CDR3 is 17 amino acids long. CDR3 DNA sequence: TGTGCCACCAGTGATTCACAGGGGACAGGGGGTTTAGAGACCCAGTACTTC. This codes for CATSDSQGTGGLETQYF.

This chain connects TRBV4-3 to TRBJ2-1; 7 bases match TRBD2. This CDR3 has 15 amino acids. J lost 8 bases, V lost 4 bases, and 11 bases had no gene match. The germline V gene encodes CDR1 LGHNA and CDR2 YSLEER. This CDR3 reads CASSPGLEGHYEQFF. The CDR3 DNA follows: TGCGCCAGCAGCCCAGGACTAGAAGGTCACTATGAGCAGTTCTTC.

The chain couples TRBV9 to TRBJ2-7; 13 positions match TRBD2. The ends lost 5 bases at V and 2 bases at J; junction bases unmatched: 10. This CDR3 region has 17 residues. Germline CDR1 is SGDLS and CDR2 is YYNGEE. The CDR3 sequence: CASSAGLAGSGAYEQYF. The CDR3 nucleotides read TGTGCCAGCAGTGCGGGACTAGCGGGATCCGGCGCCTACGAGCAGTACTTC.

Written as DNA, the CDR3 is TGTGCCAGCAGGACAGGGATGGCTTACGAGCAGTACTTC. The encoded protein is CASRTGMAYEQYF. This sequence joins TRBV12-3 or TRBV12-4 and TRBJ2-7, with 7 bases lining up with TRBD1. This CDR3 comprises 13 residues. V gave up 6 bases and J gave up 4 bases; unmatched junction bases: 6.

This chain joins TRBV5-6 and TRBJ2-7; 9 positions match TRBD1. The germline V gene encodes CDR1 SGHDT and CDR2 YYEEEE. This CDR3 is 16 amino acids long. The V segment lost 0 bases and the J segment 1 base; nucleotides outside the gene matches: 5. CDR3 loop: CASSLGQGGLSYEQYF. The CDR3 DNA sequence: TGTGCCAGCAGCTTGGGACAGGGGGGATTATCCTACGAGCAGTACTTC.

This rearrangement joins TRBV9 to TRBJ2-7; D might be TRBD2 (6 bases). Looked up from germline, CDR1 is SGDLS and CDR2 is YYNGEE. The V and J ends lost 0 bases and 6 bases respectively, with 10 bases between them. This CDR3 contains 13 residues. CDR3 sequence reads: CASSVGGDGEQYF. The CDR3 nucleotides read TGTGCCAGCAGCGTAGGCGGGGACGGCGAGCAGTACTTC.

This clone turned up a few times. The genes are TRBV19 and TRBJ1-1, with D uncertain. V lost 7 bases to trimming and J lost 4 bases, with 10 bases between them. CDR3 length: 12 residues. CDR1 is LNHDA, CDR2 SQIVND, per germline (reference sequence). This chain's CDR3 is CASTQFGTEAFF. In DNA form, the CDR3 reads TGTGCCAGTACGCAGTTTGGCACTGAAGCTTTCTTT.

This chain connects TRBV7-9 to TRBJ1-1; 7 bases line up with TRBD1. The CDR3 length is 14 residues. The germline gives CDR1 SEHNR, CDR2 FQNEAQ (reference sequence). J lost 1 base, V lost 5 bases, and 4 bases had no gene match. In DNA, the CDR3 is TGTGCCAGCAGCCCTTGGACAGGGAACACTGAAGCTTTCTTT. This encodes CASSPWTGNTEAFF.

The V call is TRBV2, the J call TRBJ2-5; perhaps TRBD1 as D (5 bases). Between the trimmed V and J ends, which lost 4 bases and 5 bases, there was a span of 14 bases. The CDR3 spans 14 residues. CDR1 is SNHLY and CDR2 is FYNNEI in the germline V gene. CDR3 DNA sequence: TGTGCCAGCAGTGGGGGCTCCCCCCCGGAGACCCAGTACTTC. This sequence encodes CASSGGSPPETQYF.

This chain joins TRBV25-1 and TRBJ2-2; D is unresolved. Germline CDR1 is MGHDK and CDR2 is SYGVNS. Deletions cut 8 bases from V and 3 bases from J, with 16 bases between. The CDR3 is 15 residues long. This chain's CDR3 is CASSDINLDTGELFF. The CDR3 DNA is TGTGCCAGCTCAGACATAAACTTAGACACCGGGGAGCTGTTTTTT.

This chain joins TRBV6-2 or TRBV6-3 and TRBJ2-7, with TRBD1 as a possible D gene (6 bases). CDR3 length: 16 residues. Trimming removed 0 bases at V and 0 bases at J, with 12 bases between. Germline-derived CDR1 and CDR2 are MNHEY and SVGEGT. The CDR3 sequence is CASSYSITGTSYEQYF. The CDR3 DNA sequence: TGTGCCAGCAGTTACTCAATAACAGGGACCTCCTACGAGCAGTACTTC.

The genes are TRBV7-6 and TRBJ2-7, with D tentatively TRBD1 (6 bases). V lost 1 base to trimming and J lost 3 bases, with 16 bases between them. This CDR3 has 16 amino acids. CDR1 SGHVS and CDR2 FNYEAQ come from the germline V gene. The CDR3 loop is CASSLGQTRGLYEQYF. CDR3 DNA: TGTGCCAGCAGCTTAGGTCAGACCAGGGGCCTCTACGAGCAGTACTTC. Full variable domain (rest looked up from reference TRBV7-6 and TRBJ2-7): GAGVSQSPRYKVTKRGQDVALRCDPISGHVSLYWYRQALGQGPEFLTYFNYEAQQDKSGLPNDRFSAERPEGSISTLTIQRTEQRDSAMYRCASSLGQTRGLYEQYFGPGTRLTVT.

The rearrangement uses TRBV27 and TRBJ2-1; the match to TRBD2 covers 14 bases. V shed 7 bases, J shed 6 bases, and the junction held 5 bases outside the gene matches. In germline, CDR1 is MNHEY, CDR2 SMNVEV (reference sequence). The CDR3 consists of 15 residues. The chain's CDR3 is CASTAGTSGSNEQFF. The CDR3 coding sequence is TGTGCCAGCACTGCCGGGACTAGCGGGAGCAATGAGCAGTTCTTC.